A selection of T cell receptor beta chains follows, all from one sample in a study of OX40 agonist ivuxolimab in advanced cancers. The table came from immunoSEQ multiplex PCR; TCRdb's copy has only in-frame clones and leaves some out. The sample has about 72,000 clones, 80% to 90% seen once. Material: CD4+ or CD8+ T cells sorted from blood, obtained in a trial of the OX40 agonist ivuxolimab. The receptors were gathered from an adult with an advanced solid tumor such as melanoma, head and neck, liver or kidney cancer. CDR3s include the opening cysteine and the closing phenylalanine or tryptophan. D genes are given only for firm matches. Clone size is not always given. Where it is, it says once, few, many or a class for expanded clones.

>TRBJ1-2|TRBD1|TRBV2|NA
TGTGCCAGCAGTGAAGGGGGACAGGGTGCGGGTGGCTACACCTTC
CASSEGGQGAGGYTF
>TRBJ2-5|TRBD2|TRBV6-5|NA
TGTGCCAGCAGTTACCCCAGCGGGGGGGCCGTGACCCAGTACTTC
CASSYPSGGAVTQYF
>TRBJ2-7|NA|TRBV6-1|NA
TGTGCCAGCAGTGATCCCGGGACGATCGCCTACGAGCAGTACTTC
CASSDPGTIAYEQYF
>TRBJ1-6|NA|TRBV16|NA
TGTGCCAGCAGCCCACGTAGCGGAGATAATTCACCCCTCCACTTT
CASSPRSGDNSPLHF
>TRBJ1-1|TRBD1|TRBV4-2|NA
TGTGCCAGCAGCCAAGAAGGGACAGCGAACACTGAAGCTTTCTTT
CASSQEGTANTEAFF
>TRBJ1-4|NA|TRBV27|NA
TGTGCCAGCAGTTTAGGGTTTCGGCACGGTAATGAAAAACTGTTTTTT
CASSLGFRHGNEKLFF
>TRBJ2-1|TRBD2|TRBV28|NA
TGTGCCAGCAGTGAACTCGATTTAGCGGGAGGGGAGCAGTTCTTC
CASSELDLAGGEQFF
>TRBJ2-3|TRBD1|TRBV7-2|NA
TGTGCCAGCAGCCGACGATGGGACAGTCGCACAGATACGCAGTATTTT
CASSRRWDSRTDTQYF
>TRBJ1-1|NA|TRBV29-1|few
TGCAGCGTTGTTGTGCAGCGAGGGGCTGAAGCTTTCTTT
CSVVVQRGAEAFF
>TRBJ1-1|NA|TRBV4-1|few
TGCGCCAGCAGCCAAGCTACAGCGGGAACTGAAGCTTTCTTT
CASSQATAGTEAFF
>TRBJ2-5|NA|TRBV6-1|NA
TGTGCCAGCAGTGTACAGGGGGGGTGGGAGACCCAGTACTTC
CASSVQGGWETQYF